The 14 T cell receptor beta chains reported below all come from one sample, sequenced in a study of regulatory and conventional T cells in RAG deficiency. The sorted conventional CD4+ T cells were CD25-low and CD127-high, with genomic DNA sequenced. The repertoire was sequenced with immunoSEQ multiplex PCR; TCRdb's copy has only in-frame clones and lacks some. The repertoire holds 20,000 to 25,000 clones, with roughly 93% as singletons. This sample also appeared in a second study, on regulatory T cells. That paper notes: Amplification used 52 TRBV primers and 13 TRBJ primers.

Sequencing used CD4+ T cells sorted from blood. Receptors were obtained from a human donor in good health.

The chain joins TRBV29-1 to TRBJ2-3; 10 positions match TRBD2. This CDR3 comprises 16 residues. From germline, CDR1 is SQVTM and CDR2 ANQGSEA. With V trimmed by 4 bases and J by 1 base, 8 bases remained unmatched. CDR3 residues: CSVGPSGSSGTDTQYF. CDR3 in DNA: TGCAGCGTTGGTCCTAGCGGGAGTTCGGGCACAGATACGCAGTATTTT.

This chain connects TRBV11-1 to TRBJ1-2; 7 bases line up with TRBD1. The CDR3 extends over 15 amino acids. J lost 4 bases, V lost 5 bases, and 10 bases had no gene match. Germline assignment: CDR1 SGHAT and CDR2 FQDESV (reference sequence). CDR3: CASSPDRKGSYGYTF. CDR3 DNA sequence: TGTGCCAGCAGCCCGGACAGGAAGGGGTCCTATGGCTACACCTTC.

The rearrangement uses TRBV2 and TRBJ2-7, with D unresolved. This CDR3 has 14 residues. Trimming shortened V by 1 base and J by 7 bases, and 14 bases separated the two germline ends. Germline loops: CDR1 SNHLY, CDR2 FYNNEI. The CDR3, as DNA: TGTGCCAGCAGTGAAGGTCGAAAGGGTGGGGAGCAGTACTTC. As protein: CASSEGRKGGEQYF.

The rearrangement joins TRBV18 to TRBJ2-7; 10 nucleotides line up with TRBD1. The CDR3 is 15 amino acids. V dropped 3 bases and J dropped 3; count of bases not matched to a gene: 5. CDR1 and CDR2 from the germline V gene are KGHSH and LQKENI. CDR3 DNA: TGTGCCAGCTCACCTCTTGGGACAGGGGACTACGAGCAGTACTTC. This encodes CASSPLGTGDYEQYF.

This chain's CDR3 is CASSEGRYSNQPQHF. CDR3 coding DNA: TGTGCCAGCAGTGAGGGGCGTTATAGCAATCAGCCCCAGCATTTT. The gene calls are TRBV6-1 and TRBJ1-5, with D possibly matching TRBD1 (5 bases). The V and J ends lost 3 bases and 0 bases respectively, with 9 bases between them. The CDR3 covers 15 residues. Germline assignment: CDR1 MNHNS and CDR2 SASEGT.

The rearrangement joins TRBV5-5 to TRBJ2-7; D gene ambiguous. Germline V gene lookup returns CDR1 SGHKS and CDR2 YYEKEE (reference sequence). The ends were cut back, 4 bases at V and 0 bases at J, with 8 bases in the middle. The CDR3 extends over 13 amino acids. CDR3 bases: TGTGCCAGCAGCGGCTTGGGCTCCTACGAGCAGTACTTC. Translated: CASSGLGSYEQYF.

The V gene is TRBV19, the J gene TRBJ1-1; D ambiguous. There are 15 residues in the CDR3. Germline values: CDR1 LNHDA, CDR2 SQIVND (reference sequence). V dropped 7 bases and J dropped 5 bases, with 20 bases sitting between them. CDR3 sequence: CASTIGGGGWTEAFF. CDR3 bases: TGTGCCAGTACCATAGGAGGAGGAGGATGGACTGAAGCTTTCTTT.

The chain couples TRBV11-2 to TRBJ2-7; D not resolved. Trimming cost V 5 bases and J 0 bases, with 11 bases left between them. CDR1 is SGHAT and CDR2 is FQNNGV in the germline V gene. This CDR3 contains 14 residues. CDR3 region: CASSPLSSSYEQYF. In DNA form, the CDR3 reads TGTGCCAGCAGCCCGCTATCGAGCTCCTACGAGCAGTACTTC.

J is TRBJ2-3 and V is TRBV9; D might be TRBD2 (5 bases). The CDR3 extends over 18 amino acids. The V gene's germline CDR1 is SGDLS and CDR2 YYNGEE. V gave up 0 bases and J gave up 2 bases, with 19 bases separating them. This chain's CDR3 is CASSVDDFQRRYTDTQYF. The CDR3 DNA sequence: TGTGCCAGCAGCGTAGATGATTTCCAGCGGAGATACACAGATACGCAGTATTTT.

This clone was detected once. The rearrangement links TRBV10-2 to TRBJ2-1, with a possible D match to TRBD2 (6 bases). This CDR3 contains 15 residues. From germline, CDR1 is WSHSY and CDR2 SAAADI. V lost 6 bases and J 8 bases, leaving 20 bases between the germline ends. CDR3 protein: CASSRGGLLGDEQFF. In DNA form, the CDR3 reads TGCGCCAGCAGCCGAGGAGGACTACTGGGTGATGAGCAGTTCTTC.

The CDR3 nucleotides read TGTGCCAGCAGTCCGACTACCAACCCTGAGACCCAGTACTTC. It encodes CASSPTTNPETQYF. The rearrangement links TRBV27 to TRBJ2-5; TRBD2 is a possible D gene (5 bases). CDR1 and CDR2 (germline): MNHEY, SMNVEV (reference sequence). This CDR3 has 14 residues. Between the trimmed V and J ends, which lost 5 bases and 5 bases, there was a span of 15 bases.

The V and J genes are TRBV11-2 and TRBJ1-6, with D perhaps matching TRBD1 (6 bases). The CDR3 extends over 16 amino acids. The germline V gene encodes CDR1 SGHAT and CDR2 FQNNGV. Trimming removed 1 base from V and 6 bases from J, with 13 bases in between. The CDR3 nucleotides read TGTGCCAGCAGCTTAGCGGTAAGGACAGCTAATTCACCCCTCCACTTT. This translates into CASSLAVRTANSPLHF.

This chain links TRBV2 with TRBJ2-5, with 11 nucleotides matching TRBD2. The assigned J gene may be wrong: the sequence end matches TRBJ2-7 better. Germline V gene sequence: CDR1 SNHLY, CDR2 FYNNEI. This CDR3 spans 15 amino acids. As DNA, the CDR3 is TGTGCCAGCGGAATGGGGACTAGCGGCGTCTACGAGCAGTACTTC. It codes for CASGMGTSGVYEQYF.

The chain is built from TRBV2 and TRBJ2-7; 7 bases are shared with TRBD1. The CDR3 has 15 residues. Looked up from germline, CDR1 is SNHLY and CDR2 is FYNNEI. V was pared by 8 bases and J by 5 bases, with 15 bases of the junction left unmatched. The CDR3 region has the DNA TGTGCCAGCCGGAAGGGTCGACAGGGAAATCACGAGCAGTACTTC. Translation gives CASRKGRQGNHEQYF.